This is a list of T cell receptor beta chains from one sample in a study of cytomegalovirus exposure and HLA in healthy donors. Libraries were prepared by immunoSEQ multiplex PCR; TCRdb keeps only in-frame clonotypes and omits some of them. Of some 120,000 clones listed, 83% are singletons. The sequencing sample was made of PBMCs. These receptors all stem from a woman in her thirties or forties in good health and CMV-seropositive. Both conserved end residues are part of each CDR3. D genes are given only for firm matches. A clone size is listed for some rows: how often the clone was seen (once, few, many), or a class if it is expanded.

D gene	clone size	V gene	J gene	CDR3 protein	CDR3 DNA
TRBD1	NA	TRBV19	TRBJ2-4	CASSRTGVAKNIQYF	TGTGCCAGTAGTAGGACAGGGGTAGCCAAAAACATTCAGTACTTC
TRBD2	NA	TRBV7-8	TRBJ2-1	CASSGRLAGILNEQFF	TGTGCCAGCAGCGGCCGACTAGCGGGAATTCTCAATGAGCAGTTCTTC
TRBD2	few	TRBV4-1	TRBJ2-1	CASSQDKASGNEQFF	TGCGCCAGCAGCCAAGATAAGGCTAGCGGTAATGAGCAGTTCTTC
TRBD2	once	TRBV2	TRBJ2-1	CASRTSDEQFF	TGTGCCAGCAGAACTAGCGATGAGCAGTTCTTC
NA	NA	TRBV30	TRBJ1-1	CAWSVFGGGGDTEAFF	TGTGCCTGGAGTGTATTCGGGGGCGGGGGGGACACTGAAGCTTTCTTT
NA	NA	TRBV28	TRBJ2-1	CASSPTGLSGDEQFF	TGTGCCAGCAGTCCAACAGGGCTAAGCGGGGATGAGCAGTTCTTC
NA	NA	TRBV27	TRBJ1-6	CASRVPGGSSPLHF	TGTGCCAGCAGGGTACCTGGGGGGAGCTCACCCCTCCACTTT
NA	NA	TRBV28	TRBJ1-2	CASSLLASHGYTF	TGTGCCAGCAGTTTATTAGCCAGCCATGGCTACACCTTC
NA	NA	TRBV28	TRBJ2-5	CASSFLGSQETQYF	TGTGCCAGCAGTTTTCTGGGCTCCCAAGAGACCCAGTACTTC
NA	few	TRBV6-5	TRBJ1-1	CASSSTSAEAFF	TGTGCCAGCAGTTCGACATCGGCGGAAGCTTTCTTT
TRBD2	NA	TRBV2	TRBJ2-3	CASSKLAVDTQYF	TGTGCCAGCAGTAAACTAGCGGTGGATACGCAGTATTTT
NA	NA	TRBV10-2	TRBJ2-4	CASSEALLQVAKNIQYF	TGCGCCAGCAGTGAGGCCCTGTTACAGGTAGCCAAAAACATTCAGTACTTC
TRBD2	NA	TRBV4-2	TRBJ2-1	CASSPQLAVSYNEQFF	TGTGCCAGCAGCCCCCAACTAGCGGTTTCCTACAATGAGCAGTTCTTC
TRBD2	NA	TRBV29-1	TRBJ2-1	CSVDGLAGGPSFNEQFF	TGCAGCGTTGATGGACTAGCGGGAGGGCCCTCCTTTAATGAGCAGTTCTTC
NA	once	TRBV11-2	TRBJ1-4	CASSRTLSTNEKLFF	TGTGCCAGCAGTAGGACACTTTCAACTAATGAAAAACTGTTTTTT
TRBD2	NA	TRBV9	TRBJ2-7	CASSVGLAGAYEQYF	TGTGCCAGCAGCGTAGGACTAGCGGGAGCGTACGAGCAGTACTTC
NA	once	TRBV18	TRBJ2-5	CASSPRESGQETQYF	TGTGCCAGCTCACCCCGGGAGTCGGGCCAAGAGACCCAGTACTTC
NA	NA	TRBV6-5	TRBJ2-1	CASSPGSLPGEQFF	TGTGCCAGCAGCCCAGGGTCCCTTCCTGGTGAGCAGTTCTTC
TRBD2	once	TRBV6-1	TRBJ2-7	CASSEYGGSSYEQYF	TGTGCCAGCAGTGAATACGGGGGGAGCTCCTACGAGCAGTACTTC
NA	NA	TRBV19	TRBJ2-5	CASRGRGETQYF	TGTGCCAGTAGGGGGAGAGGAGAGACCCAGTACTTC
NA	NA	TRBV5-6	TRBJ2-7	CASSLDTYEQYF	TGTGCCAGCAGCTTGGACACCTACGAGCAGTACTTC
TRBD2	NA	TRBV13	TRBJ2-1	CASSLREAYNEQFF	TGTGCCAGCAGCTTGCGGGAGGCCTACAATGAGCAGTTCTTC
TRBD2	NA	TRBV2	TRBJ2-7	CASSASVFSGGNYEQYF	TGTGCCAGCAGTGCCTCTGTCTTTAGCGGGGGAAACTACGAGCAGTACTTC
NA	NA	TRBV9	TRBJ1-6	CASSVGGGYSPLHF	TGTGCCAGCAGCGTAGGCGGTGGGTATTCACCCCTCCACTTT
TRBD2	NA	TRBV6-6	TRBJ2-4	CATKTGGNIQYF	TGTGCCACCAAGACGGGAGGGAACATTCAGTACTTC
NA	few	TRBV19	TRBJ2-7	CASKGISYEQYF	TGTGCCAGTAAGGGGATCTCCTACGAGCAGTACTTC
TRBD1	once	TRBV28	TRBJ1-2	CASSPTGDYGYTF	TGTGCCAGCAGTCCGACAGGGGACTATGGCTACACCTTC
TRBD1	NA	TRBV18	TRBJ1-2	CASSPTGTGEANYGYTF	TGTGCCAGCTCACCGACCGGGACAGGGGAGGCTAACTATGGCTACACCTTC
NA	few	TRBV4-2	TRBJ2-2	CASSQDLAGELFF	TGTGCCAGCAGCCAAGACTTAGCCGGGGAGCTGTTTTTT
TRBD2	NA	TRBV10-3	TRBJ2-1	CAISETLREGSYNEQFF	TGTGCCATCAGTGAGACGTTGCGGGAGGGTTCATACAATGAGCAGTTCTTC
TRBD2	NA	TRBV9	TRBJ2-7	CASSPKREFYEQYF	TGTGCCAGCAGCCCGAAGCGGGAGTTCTACGAGCAGTACTTC
TRBD1	NA	TRBV18	TRBJ2-2	CASSLPGQGATGELFF	TGTGCCAGCTCACTACCGGGACAGGGGGCCACCGGGGAGCTGTTTTTT
TRBD2	NA	TRBV27	TRBJ2-7	CASSLAGGVYEQYF	TGTGCCAGCAGTTTAGCGGGAGGGGTCTACGAGCAGTACTTC
TRBD2	NA	TRBV7-3	TRBJ2-3	CASSPLSSGYTDTQYF	TGTGCCAGCAGCCCACTATCTAGCGGGTACACAGATACGCAGTATTTT
NA	NA	TRBV5-8	TRBJ1-2	CASSGKDRNYGYTF	TGTGCCAGCAGCGGAAAAGACAGAAACTATGGCTACACCTTC
TRBD1	NA	TRBV2	TRBJ1-2	CASSRDRATYGYTF	TGTGCCAGCAGTCGGGACAGGGCGACCTATGGCTACACCTTC
NA	once	TRBV19	TRBJ1-1	CASSIIVGGGDYTEAFF	TGTGCCAGTAGTATTATTGTCGGTGGAGGGGACTACACTGAAGCTTTCTTT
TRBD1	NA	TRBV4-3	TRBJ2-1	CASSHGQAFYNEQFF	TGCGCCAGCAGCCATGGACAGGCCTTCTACAATGAGCAGTTCTTC
TRBD2	NA	TRBV10-3	TRBJ2-3	CATRDYPDTDTQYF	TGTGCCACCCGGGACTATCCGGACACAGATACGCAGTATTTT
NA	NA	TRBV5-1	TRBJ1-4	CASSLEGATNEKLFF	TGCGCCAGCAGCTTGGAGGGGGCAACTAATGAAAAACTGTTTTTT